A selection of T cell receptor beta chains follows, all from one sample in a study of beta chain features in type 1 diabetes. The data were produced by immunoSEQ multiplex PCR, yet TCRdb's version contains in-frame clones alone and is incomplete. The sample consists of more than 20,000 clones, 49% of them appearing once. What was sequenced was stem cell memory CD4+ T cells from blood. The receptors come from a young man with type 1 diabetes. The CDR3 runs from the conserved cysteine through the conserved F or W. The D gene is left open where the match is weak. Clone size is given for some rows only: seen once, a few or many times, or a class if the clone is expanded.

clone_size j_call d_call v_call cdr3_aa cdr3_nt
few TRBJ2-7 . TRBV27 CASSTLGGSSYEQYF TGTGCCAGCAGTACCCTGGGAGGTAGCTCCTACGAGCAGTACTTC
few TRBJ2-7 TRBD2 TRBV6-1 CASSEAASGRDEQYF TGTGCCAGCAGTGAAGCGGCTAGCGGGAGGGACGAGCAGTACTTC
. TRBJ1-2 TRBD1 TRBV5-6 CASSRDRGRTNYGYTF TGTGCCAGCAGCCGGGACAGGGGGAGAACTAACTATGGCTACACCTTC
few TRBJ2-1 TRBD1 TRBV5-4 CASSPTGGHNEQFF TGTGCCAGCAGCCCTACAGGGGGACACAATGAGCAGTTCTTC
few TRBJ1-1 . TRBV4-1 CASSQEGFGTGIPFF .
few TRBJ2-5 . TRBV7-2 CASSLVRETQYF TGTGCCAGCAGCTTAGTTCGAGAGACCCAGTACTTC
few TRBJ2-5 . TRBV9 CASSPHAANQETQYF TGTGCCAGCAGCCCCCATGCGGCAAACCAAGAGACCCAGTACTTC
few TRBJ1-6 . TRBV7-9 CASSPRANSPLHF TGTGCCAGCAGCCCCAGGGCTAATTCACCCCTCCACTTT
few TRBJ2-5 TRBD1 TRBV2 CATRDRSQETQYF TGTGCCACCAGGGACAGGTCCCAAGAGACCCAGTACTTC
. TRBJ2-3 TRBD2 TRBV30 CAWSALAVRRDTQYF TGTGCCTGGAGTGCCCTAGCGGTCCGTCGGGATACGCAGTATTTT
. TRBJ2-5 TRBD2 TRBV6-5 CASNGLAGGEETQYF TGTGCCAGCAATGGACTAGCGGGAGGGGAAGAGACCCAGTACTTC
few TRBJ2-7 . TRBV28 CASSFSNGVHEQYF TGTGCCAGCAGTTTCTCTAACGGAGTCCACGAGCAGTACTTC
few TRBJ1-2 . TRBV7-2 CASSSKGAPNYGYTF TGTGCCAGCAGTTCTAAAGGGGCCCCTAACTATGGCTACACCTTC
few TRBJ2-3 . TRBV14 CASSRRGTDTQYF TGTGCCAGCAGCCGCCGAGGCACAGATACGCAGTATTTT